The 21 T cell receptor beta chains in this list originate from one sample, sequenced in a study of blood T cell repertoires in COVID-19. The protocol was immunoSEQ multiplex PCR, while the TCRdb copy is restricted to in-frame clones and leaves out a portion. The repertoire holds about 200,000 clones, with 86% as singletons. The sample consisted of PBMCs or T cells enriched from blood (not recorded which). These receptors were taken from a man aged 35-49 years with acute COVID-19.

In its sample, this clone was seen a few times. V usage is TRBV19 and J usage is TRBJ1-2, with no clear D. V was pared by 7 bases and J by 1 base, with 10 bases between. Germline CDR1 LNHDA, CDR2 SQIVND (reference sequence). The CDR3 totals 13 residues. CDR3 coding DNA: TGTGCCAGTACCTCTTTAGATAACTATGGCTACACCTTC. Protein: CASTSLDNYGYTF.

The chain uses TRBV9 and TRBJ2-7; D is undetermined. The CDR3 sequence is 14 residues long. Trimming stripped 0 bases from V and 4 bases from J, with 11 bases between. Per the germline V gene, CDR1 is SGDLS and CDR2 is YYNGEE. This CDR3 is CASSVVPGIYEQYF. The CDR3 DNA follows: TGTGCCAGCAGCGTAGTCCCAGGAATATACGAGCAGTACTTC.

This chain links TRBV6-5 with TRBJ1-2; D unclear. V was cut by 4 bases and J by 2 bases, with 11 bases left in between. CDR3 length equals 14 residues. CDR1 and CDR2 (germline): MNHEY, SVGAGI. CDR3 sequence: CASSSSNWNYGYTF. DNA for the CDR3: TGTGCCAGCAGTTCCTCGAACTGGAACTATGGCTACACCTTC.

The chain is built from TRBV11-1 and TRBJ2-2, with 10 bases matching TRBD1. The germline V gene has CDR1 SGHAT and CDR2 FQDESV (reference sequence). The ends lost 1 base at V and 6 bases at J; junction bases unmatched: 5. This CDR3 comprises 16 residues. CDR3 sequence reads: CASSLVGTGVPGELFF. The CDR3 DNA reads as TGTGCCAGCAGCTTAGTCGGGACAGGGGTCCCCGGGGAGCTGTTTTTT.

This chain uses TRBV6-2 or TRBV6-3 with TRBJ2-4, with D possibly being TRBD1 (5 bases). From germline, CDR1 is MNHEY and CDR2 SVGEGT. The V and J ends lost 0 bases and 1 base respectively, with 10 bases between them. The CDR3 covers 16 residues. CDR3 bases: TGTGCCAGCAGTTACTCAGGGGCGCGGGCCAAAAACATTCAGTACTTC. It yields the protein CASSYSGARAKNIQYF.

The genes are TRBV7-3 and TRBJ2-2; 9 bases map to TRBD2. The CDR3 has 14 residues. CDR1 SGHTA and CDR2 FQGTGA come from the germline V gene. J lost 5 bases, V lost 4 bases, and 2 bases had no gene match. CDR3 in DNA: TGTGCCAGCAGCTCCGCGGGGGGGACCGGGGAGCTGTTTTTT. It codes for CASSSAGGTGELFF.

The chain combines TRBV19 with TRBJ1-4; D is unresolved. The CDR3 length is 16 residues. Germline V gene lookup returns CDR1 LNHDA and CDR2 SQIVND (reference sequence). Trimming took off 3 bases at V and 1 base at J, with 12 bases between the two ends. The CDR3 DNA reads as TGTGCCAGTAGTATTGGCGAAAGGAGAACTAATGAAAAACTGTTTTTT. Its translation: CASSIGERRTNEKLFF. Supplemented by reference TRBV19 and TRBJ1-4, the full variable domain reads DGGITQSPKYLFRKEGQNVTLSCEQNLNHDAMYWYRQDPGQGLRLIYYSQIVNDFQKGDIAEGYSVSREKKESFPLTVTSAQKNPTAFYLCASSIGERRTNEKLFFGSGTQLSVL.

This clone was counted a single time. The genes are TRBV21-1 and TRBJ2-7; TRBD2, the table's D call, was not compared with the DNA. TRBV21-1 is a pseudogene. The CDR3 is 20 residues long. CDR3 region: CASSGQRQGETSGTLYEQYF. CDR3 nucleotide sequence: TGTGCCAGCAGCGGACAAAGACAGGGAGAGACTAGCGGGACCCTCTACGAGCAGTACTTC.

The chain uses TRBV7-2 and TRBJ2-2, with D possibly matching TRBD1 (5 bases). The CDR3 consists of 14 residues. Trimming cost V 6 bases and J 6 bases, with 14 bases left between them. CDR1 and CDR2 from the germline V gene are SGHTA and FQGNSA. CDR3 sequence: CASRDRGEPGELFF. CDR3 nucleotides: TGTGCCAGCAGAGACAGAGGAGAACCCGGGGAGCTGTTTTTT.

The rearrangement uses TRBV5-1 and TRBJ2-7; 7 bases map to TRBD1. The CDR3 totals 16 residues. Germline V gene data show CDR1 as SGHRS and CDR2 as YFSETQ. The V gene end was trimmed by 0 bases and the J gene end by 5 bases; junction bases not matched to a gene: 11. Here the CDR3 DNA reads TGCGCCAGCAGCTTGGGCTCAGGGGGTAACCTAGACGAGCAGTACTTC. Its protein product is CASSLGSGGNLDEQYF.

The V gene is TRBV19, the J gene TRBJ2-5; D may be TRBD1 (6 bases). The germline CDR1 and CDR2 sequences are LNHDA and SQIVND (reference sequence). V was clipped by 7 bases and J by 3 bases, with 12 bases between them. The CDR3 length is 13 residues. The CDR3 bases are TGTGCCAGTATTGAAACAGGGAAAGAGACCCAGTACTTC. Amino acids: CASIETGKETQYF.

The chain recombines TRBV28 with TRBJ1-1, with 8 bases fitting TRBD1. The CDR3 extends over 14 amino acids. Unmatched junction bases numbered 3, after V lost 5 bases and J lost 1 base. Germline CDR1 reads MDHEN; CDR2 reads SYDVKM. The CDR3 sequence: CASSGGTGNTEAFF. The CDR3 DNA reads TGTGCCAGCAGTGGGGGGACAGGGAACACTGAAGCTTTCTTT.

The V gene is TRBV13, the J gene TRBJ1-4; 9 bases match TRBD1. The germline V gene encodes CDR1 PRHDT and CDR2 FYEKMQ (reference sequence). CDR3 size: 15 residues. The J segment lost 7 bases and the V segment lost 5 bases, leaving 8 bases of the junction unmatched. The chain's CDR3 is CASSVVRTGAEKLFF. Written as DNA, the CDR3 is TGTGCCAGCAGCGTCGTCAGGACAGGGGCTGAAAAACTGTTTTTT.

The chain recombines TRBV2 with TRBJ2-7; D uncertain. Germline V gives CDR1 SNHLY, CDR2 FYNNEI. This CDR3 spans 14 amino acids. V dropped 6 bases and J dropped 0 bases, with 12 bases sitting between them. In nucleotides, the CDR3 is TGTGCCAGCAGACGCGCAGGTAGCTCCTACGAGCAGTACTTC. This encodes CASRRAGSSYEQYF.

This chain joins TRBV2 and TRBJ1-5, with D perhaps TRBD1 (6 bases). CDR3 length: 13 residues. Trimming removed 3 bases at V and 7 bases at J, with 10 bases between. Germline V gene data show CDR1 as SNHLY and CDR2 as FYNNEI. CDR3 DNA: TGTGCCAGCAGTGAGGGCGGGGGCCAGCCCCAGCATTTT. Translating it yields CASSEGGGQPQHF.

This sequence joins TRBV28 and TRBJ2-7; D remains ambiguous. The CDR3 spans 13 residues. Trimming pared 7 bases from V and 1 base from J, leaving 11 bases between. Per germline, CDR1 MDHEN and CDR2 SYDVKM. CDR3 protein: CASIYGSSYEQYF. The CDR3 nucleotides are TGTGCCAGCATCTACGGGTCTTCCTACGAGCAGTACTTC.

V gene TRBV5-1 combines with J gene TRBJ1-2, with 7 bases lining up with TRBD1. The CDR3 covers 16 residues. J was trimmed by 6 bases and V by 3 bases; bases with no gene match: 14. CDR1 and CDR2 from the germline V gene are SGHRS and YFSETQ. CDR3 nucleotides: TGCGCCAGCAGCTCGACAAACAGGGGATCTCTCCATGGCTACACCTTC. Protein sequence: CASSSTNRGSLHGYTF.

The J gene is TRBJ1-2, the V gene TRBV11-2, with D unresolved. Germline-derived CDR1 and CDR2 are SGHAT and FQNNGV. Trimming stripped 4 bases from V and 4 bases from J, with 13 bases between. There are 14 residues in the CDR3. The CDR3 spells CASSSNHGAYGYTF. The CDR3 DNA follows: TGTGCCAGCAGCTCGAATCACGGAGCCTATGGCTACACCTTC.

V and J are TRBV28 and TRBJ1-5; tentatively, D is TRBD1 (6 bases). Germline-derived CDR1 and CDR2 are MDHEN and SYDVKM. Trimming took off 7 bases at V and 6 bases at J, with 22 bases between the two ends. The CDR3 is 16 residues long. The CDR3 nucleotides read TGTGCCAGCAACCAGCGGGGCCCTAGGGGGGGTCAGCCCCAGCATTTT. Amino acids: CASNQRGPRGGQPQHF.

V and J are TRBV11-2 and TRBJ2-7; 7 bases match TRBD1. Looked up from germline, CDR1 is SGHAT and CDR2 is FQNNGV. This CDR3 is 15 amino acids long. Trimming removed 0 bases from V and 7 bases from J; junction bases left unmatched: 9. CDR3 sequence reads: CASSLDWDRSGEQYF. CDR3 in DNA: TGTGCCAGCAGCTTAGATTGGGACAGAAGTGGGGAGCAGTACTTC.

The chain has TRBV4-1 and TRBJ1-1, with 8 nucleotides matching TRBD1. CDR3 length: 16 amino acids. V lost 4 bases and J lost 1; bases outside the gene matches: 8. Per germline, CDR1 MGHRA and CDR2 YSYEKL. CDR3 region: CASSLRTGISNTEAFF. Here the CDR3 DNA reads TGCGCCAGCAGCCTCCGGACAGGGATCTCGAACACTGAAGCTTTCTTT.